The 7 T cell receptor beta chains reported below all come from one sample, sequenced in a study of cytomegalovirus exposure and HLA in healthy donors. The study ran its PCR with 60 Vbeta and 13 Jbeta primers. Generated by immunoSEQ multiplex PCR, the TCRdb table keeps only in-frame clones and is missing some. The repertoire includes about 98,000 clones, around 75% of them detected once, and about a tenth sits in the top ten. Source material: PBMCs. The source of these receptors is a man younger than 30 in good health and CMV-seropositive.

The CDR3 reads CASSVASGGSSYNEQFF. The CDR3 DNA sequence: TGTGCCAGCAGCGTAGCCAGCGGGGGGAGCTCCTACAATGAGCAGTTCTTC. The chain carries TRBV9 and TRBJ2-1; 9 nucleotides line up with TRBD2. Per germline, CDR1 SGDLS and CDR2 YYNGEE. Unmatched junction bases numbered 4, after V lost 0 bases and J lost 0 bases. The CDR3 contains 17 residues. Complete variable domain (other parts from reference TRBV9 and TRBJ2-1): DSGVTQTPKHLITATGQRVTLRCSPRSGDLSVYWYQQSLDQGLQFLIQYYNGEERAKGNILERFSAQQFPDLHSELNLSSLELGDSALYFCASSVASGGSSYNEQFFGPGTRLTVL.

This clone showed up just a few times. The chain combines TRBV6-5 with TRBJ1-1; weak D call: TRBD1 (5 bases). CDR1 is MNHEY and CDR2 is SVGAGI in the germline V gene. This CDR3 has 11 amino acids. Between the trimmed V and J ends, which lost 6 bases and 11 bases, there was a span of 13 bases. The CDR3: CASSRGRVAFF. Here the CDR3 DNA reads TGTGCCAGCAGCCGAGGCAGGGTGGCTTTCTTT.

The CDR3: CASSRRRNGNYGYTF. The DNA for the CDR3 is TGTGCCAGCAGTCGTCGGAGAAACGGAAACTATGGCTACACCTTC. This chain connects TRBV5-8 to TRBJ1-2, with D uncertain. The CDR3 length is 15 residues. Germline CDR1 SGHTS, CDR2 YDEGEE. Trimming left V 5 bases short and J 2 bases short, with 16 bases between.

The chain links TRBV30 to TRBJ2-6; unclear D gene. V shed 5 bases and J shed 4 bases, with 6 bases lying between them. This CDR3 comprises 12 residues. In germline, CDR1 is GTSNPN, CDR2 SVGIG (reference sequence). CDR3 bases: TGTGCCTGGTCTGTAGGGGCCAACGTCCTGACTTTC. Translation gives CAWSVGANVLTF.

The V call is TRBV7-9, the J call TRBJ2-7; 7 bases fit TRBD1. V trimming: 4 bases; J trimming: 2 bases; junction bases outside the gene matches: 8. Germline CDR1 is SEHNR and CDR2 is FQNEAQ (reference sequence). The CDR3 consists of 15 residues. The CDR3 loop reads CASSSTGTDAYEQYF. CDR3 DNA: TGTGCCAGCAGCTCAACCGGGACAGATGCCTACGAGCAGTACTTC. The complete variable domain, with remaining parts taken from reference TRBV7-9 and TRBJ2-7, reads DTGVSQNPRHKITKRGQNVTFRCDPISEHNRLYWYRQTLGQGPEFLTYFQNEAQLEKSRLLSDRFSAERPKGSFSTLEIQRTEQGDSAMYLCASSSTGTDAYEQYFGPGTRLTVT.

V is TRBV4-1 and J is TRBJ2-7, with D unclear. V lost 4 bases, J lost 2 bases, and 15 bases lay in between. This CDR3 is built from 15 residues. The germline CDR1 and CDR2 sequences are MGHRA and YSYEKL. DNA of the CDR3: TGCGCCAGCAGCCTAGATCCTGGTCTACCCTACGAGCAGTACTTC. Encoded protein: CASSLDPGLPYEQYF.

The chain joins TRBV19 to TRBJ1-2, with no clear D. The CDR3 is made up of 14 amino acids. With 1 base removed from V and 1 base from J, the gap between germline ends came to 7 bases. The germline CDR1 and CDR2 sequences are LNHDA and SQIVND (reference sequence). The CDR3: CASSIGQINYGYTF. In DNA form, the CDR3 reads TGTGCCAGTAGTATAGGGCAGATTAACTATGGCTACACCTTC.